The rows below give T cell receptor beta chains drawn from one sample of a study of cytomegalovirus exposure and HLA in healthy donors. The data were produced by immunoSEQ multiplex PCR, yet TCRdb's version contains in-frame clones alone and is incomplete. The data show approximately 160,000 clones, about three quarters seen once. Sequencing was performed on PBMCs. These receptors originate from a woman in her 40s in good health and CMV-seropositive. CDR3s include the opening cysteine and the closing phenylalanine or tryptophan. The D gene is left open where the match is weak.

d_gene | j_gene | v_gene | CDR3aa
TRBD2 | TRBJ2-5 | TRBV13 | CASSLAAGEETQYF
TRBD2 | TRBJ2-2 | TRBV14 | CASSPSLAGTGELFF
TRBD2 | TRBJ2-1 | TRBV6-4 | CASSDERGGSEEQFF
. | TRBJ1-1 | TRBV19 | CASSTQLGPDTEAFF
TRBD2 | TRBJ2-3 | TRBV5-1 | CASSLNSGSAPDTQYF
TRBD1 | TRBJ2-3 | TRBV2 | CASRTPGQGGTDTQYF
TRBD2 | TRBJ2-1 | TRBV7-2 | CASSLGTSGSSYNEQFF
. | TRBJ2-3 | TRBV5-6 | CASGRGWGGLQGTQYF
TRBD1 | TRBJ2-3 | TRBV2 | CASSEGQGATDTQYF
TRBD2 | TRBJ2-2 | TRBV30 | CAWRGLSGRTGELFF
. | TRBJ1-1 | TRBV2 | CASNRGDTEAFF
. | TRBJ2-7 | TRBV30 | CACTGPGGPYEQYF
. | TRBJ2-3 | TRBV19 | CASSEGDGADTQYF
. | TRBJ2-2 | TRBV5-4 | CASSFPPQGPGELFF
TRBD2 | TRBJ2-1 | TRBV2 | CASSGTGTSGNNEQFF
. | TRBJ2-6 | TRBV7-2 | CASSSGGRGSSGANVLTF
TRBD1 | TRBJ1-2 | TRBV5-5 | CASSLTGVNSYTF
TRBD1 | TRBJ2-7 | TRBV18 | CASSPGTGTYEQYF
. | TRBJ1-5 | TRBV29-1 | CSVLNQPQHF
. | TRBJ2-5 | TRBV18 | CASSPQGVEETQYF
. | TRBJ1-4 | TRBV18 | CASSRGENEKLFF
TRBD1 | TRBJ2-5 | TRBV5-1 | CASSSGTGNGETQYF
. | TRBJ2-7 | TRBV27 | CASSLHLETKKPYEQYF
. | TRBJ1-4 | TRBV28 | CASRLPLGEANEKLFF
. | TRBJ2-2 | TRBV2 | CASSEVSPFPGTGELFF
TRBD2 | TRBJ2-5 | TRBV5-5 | CASIPTSGGPQETQYF
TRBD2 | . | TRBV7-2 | CASSVSGSQYEQYF
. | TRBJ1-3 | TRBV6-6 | CASATRELSGNTIYF
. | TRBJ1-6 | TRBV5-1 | CASSLPDTGGAPLHF
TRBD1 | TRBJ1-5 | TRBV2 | CASSEEGAPGQPQHF
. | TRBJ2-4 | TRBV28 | CASSPSELAKNIQYF
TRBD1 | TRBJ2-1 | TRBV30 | CAWSVSRTGVYNEQFF
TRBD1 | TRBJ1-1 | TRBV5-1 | CASSLEGQGRSEAFF
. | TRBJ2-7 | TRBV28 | CASSFLSDSSYEQYF
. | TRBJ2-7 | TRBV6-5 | CASSYRLSGAYEQYF
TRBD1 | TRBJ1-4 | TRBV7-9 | CASSLMKTGGNEKLFF
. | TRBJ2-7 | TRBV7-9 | CASSSGISYEQYF
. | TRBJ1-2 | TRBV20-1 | CSALSHYGYTF
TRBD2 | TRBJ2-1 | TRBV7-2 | CASSLDQPWLAGDEQFF
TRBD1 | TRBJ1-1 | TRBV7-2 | CASSRDRNTEAFF
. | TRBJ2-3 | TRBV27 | CASSLLVGSDTQYF
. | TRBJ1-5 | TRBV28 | CASSLGLQPQHF
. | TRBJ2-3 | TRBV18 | CASSPKKSGTDTQYF
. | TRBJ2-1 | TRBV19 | CASSRALSYNEQFF
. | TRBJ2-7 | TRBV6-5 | CASSYSDSYEQYF
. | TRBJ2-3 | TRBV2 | CASSARAGSTDTQYF
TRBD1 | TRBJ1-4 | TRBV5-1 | CASSFSGTEIATNEKLFF
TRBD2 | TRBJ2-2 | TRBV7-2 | CASSLGGLAGSNTGELFF
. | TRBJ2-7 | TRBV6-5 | CASSGQGGGPYF
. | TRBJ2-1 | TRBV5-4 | CASSQKGIGGAYEQFF
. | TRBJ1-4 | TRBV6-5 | CASSLGGGNEKLLF
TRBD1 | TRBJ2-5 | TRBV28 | CASSLGGTGVLETQYF
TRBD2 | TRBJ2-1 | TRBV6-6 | CASSSTSFEQFF
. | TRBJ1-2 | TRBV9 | CASSTRQDQPYGYTF